This T cell receptor beta chain was recovered during a study of STAT3 mutations in large granular lymphocyte leukemia. On this clone: No antigen is known for it.

Approximately 40,000 productive templates were obtained per sample on average. The protocol was immunoSEQ multiplex PCR, while the TCRdb copy is restricted to in-frame clones and leaves out a portion. The sample contains about 19,000 clones, 92% of which appear only once. The study, taken as a whole, reports: In some patients, a small highly pathogenic clone possibly went undetected. Every T-cell large granular lymphocyte leukemia patient had at least one immunodominant TCR beta clonotype. Clonal expansion was inferred from other time points because no sample existed at each clone's first appearance.

Sequencing was done on a sample of peripheral blood mononuclear cells. The sequence was obtained from a man aged 55 to 70 with T-cell large granular lymphocyte leukemia. Some clones in this sample may be carry-over from other donors' samples.

CDR3 bases: TGCGCCAGCAGCTTGTGGGACAGGGTATCCTACGAGCAGTACTTC. Translation gives CASSLWDRVSYEQYF. V is TRBV5-1 and J is TRBJ2-7; 9 bases map to TRBD1. Trimming at V came to 1 base and at J to 1 base, leaving 3 bases not matched to a gene. The CDR3 is made up of 15 amino acids. Germline assignment: CDR1 SGHRS and CDR2 YFSETQ.